This T cell receptor (beta chain) was captured in a study of blood T cell repertoires in COVID-19. Germline values: CDR1 LNHDA, CDR2 SQIVND (reference sequence). The CDR3 runs to 15 residues. V lost 5 bases and J lost 4, with 15 bases in between. Libraries were prepared by immunoSEQ multiplex PCR; TCRdb keeps only in-frame clonotypes and omits some of them. The sample has about 300,000 clones, around 88% seen once; the top ten hold 1.5% to 2%. V is TRBV19 and J is TRBJ2-1; the D gene is possibly TRBD1 (6 bases). This sequence originates from a woman aged 25 to 45 with COVID-19, enrolled during active disease. Sequencing was carried out using peripheral blood. In nucleotides, the CDR3 is TGTGCCAGTAGTGCGACGACCAGGGGTTACAATGAGCAGTTCTTC. This encodes CASSATTRGYNEQFF.